The next 12 T cell receptor beta chains were all read from a single sample in a study of Graves' ophthalmopathy and Graves' hyperthyroidism. TCR beta CDR3 regions were amplified from RNA transcripts. RT-PCR was first run with HTBI primers, then multiplex PCR in a second round. TCRdb re-called the multiplex PCR reads through MiXCR, storing one row per CDR3 protein. Of approximately 210,000 distinct CDR3 sequences listed, over 25% are singletons. Sequencing input: peripheral blood. These TCRs come from a man aged 45-65 years with Graves' ophthalmopathy.

The chain joins TRBV5-5 to TRBJ2-1, with 10 bases identical to TRBD1. Germline V lookup: CDR1 SGHKS, CDR2 YYEKEE (reference sequence). V shed 3 bases and J 6 bases; nucleotides not matched to a gene: 3. This CDR3 has 14 residues. The CDR3 DNA reads TGTGCCAGCAGCTCTTGGACAGGGGGCAATGAGCAGTTCTTC. This gives the protein CASSSWTGGNEQFF.

The V gene is TRBV6-1, the J gene TRBJ1-2; 7 bases align to TRBD1. The CDR3 totals 13 residues. Germline loops: CDR1 MNHNS, CDR2 SASEGT. The V segment lost 9 bases and the J segment 0 bases; nucleotides outside the gene matches: 4. The CDR3 sequence: CARSTGTNYGYTF. The CDR3 DNA follows: TGTGCCAGGTCGACAGGGACTAACTATGGCTACACCTTC.

The chain couples TRBV30 to TRBJ1-1; the D is unclear. V lost 3 bases and J 3 bases, leaving 14 bases between the germline ends. Germline V gene sequence: CDR1 GTSNPN, CDR2 SVGIG (reference sequence). This CDR3 spans 14 amino acids. CDR3 in amino acids: CAWRPTLRDTEAFF. DNA of the CDR3: TGTGCCTGGAGGCCGACATTAAGGGACACTGAAGCTTTCTTT.

This chain connects TRBV28 to TRBJ1-3; D is perhaps TRBD1 (5 bases). Germline V CDR1 and CDR2: MDHEN, SYDVKM. Trimming stripped 8 bases from V and 2 bases from J, with 16 bases between. The CDR3 consists of 15 residues. CDR3 protein: CASRRGAGAGNTIYF. The CDR3, as DNA: TGTGCCAGCCGACGAGGGGCAGGCGCTGGAAACACCATATATTTT.

Only a few counts were recorded for this clonotype. This rearrangement joins TRBV10-3 to TRBJ2-7; D possibly corresponds to TRBD1 (6 bases). Germline V gives CDR1 ENHRY, CDR2 SYGVKD. The CDR3 spans 14 residues. The V end was cut by 8 bases, the J end by 4 bases, with 18 bases between. The CDR3 nucleotides read TGTGCCATCGCGTCGGGACAAAGGATATACGAGCAGTACTTC. This encodes CAIASGQRIYEQYF.

In this sample, this clonotype turned up a few times. CDR3 bases: TGCGCCAGCAGCCAACACATGGGACAGGGAGATTCACCCCTCCACTTT. Its translation: CASSQHMGQGDSPLHF. The chain combines TRBV4-3 with TRBJ1-6, with TRBD1 matching over 9 bases. This CDR3 is built from 16 residues. The ends lost 2 bases at V and 8 bases at J; junction bases unmatched: 7. Germline V gene data show CDR1 as LGHNA and CDR2 as YSLEER.

This clonotype was seen ten or more times. This chain joins TRBV6-5 and TRBJ2-7, with D maybe TRBD2 (5 bases). Germline V lookup: CDR1 MNHEY, CDR2 SVGAGI. This CDR3 has 14 residues. The germline V and J ends were trimmed by 6 bases and 0 bases, with 12 bases remaining between them. CDR3 coding DNA: TGTGCCAGCAGGAGGGATCCTAGCTCCTACGAGCAGTACTTC. This gives the protein CASRRDPSSYEQYF.

This clonotype was found many times. The rearrangement uses TRBV12-3 or TRBV12-4 and TRBJ2-7; 11 bases fit TRBD2. Unmatched junction bases numbered 9, after V lost 6 bases and J lost 2 bases. The CDR3 is 16 amino acids. The CDR3 DNA reads TGTGCCAGCAGGACAACAACGGGACTAGCGGCCTACGAGCAGTACTTC. Translated, it gives CASRTTTGLAAYEQYF.

This clonotype appeared many times. The chain links TRBV29-1 to TRBJ2-7; TRBD1 matches at 9 bases. Germline V gives CDR1 SQVTM, CDR2 ANQGSEA. J was trimmed by 2 bases and V by 5 bases; bases with no gene match: 4. The CDR3 is 13 residues long. The CDR3 sequence is CSVRWDRAYEQYF. The DNA for the CDR3 is TGCAGCGTTAGGTGGGACAGGGCCTACGAGCAGTACTTC.

This clonotype was seen ten or more times. J is TRBJ1-5 and V is TRBV6-2 or TRBV6-3; D ambiguous. Trimming stripped 0 bases from V and 0 bases from J, with 15 bases between. The CDR3 has 18 residues. Germline V gene lookup returns CDR1 MNHEY and CDR2 SVGEGT. The chain's CDR3 is CASSYSHLSNPSNQPQHF. Written as DNA, the CDR3 is TGTGCCAGCAGTTACTCGCATCTCAGCAACCCTAGCAATCAGCCCCAGCATTTT.

This clonotype was observed many times. The J gene is TRBJ1-2, the V gene TRBV19, with D possibly being TRBD1 (6 bases). V lost 6 bases, J lost 4 bases, and 12 bases lay in between. Germline lookup yields CDR1 LNHDA and CDR2 SQIVND (reference sequence). This CDR3 is built from 13 residues. The CDR3 protein is CASSKGGTYGYTF. Written as DNA, the CDR3 is TGTGCCAGTAGCAAAGGGGGGACCTATGGCTACACCTTC.

Many counts were recorded for this clonotype. The genes are TRBV20-1 and TRBJ2-7; tentative D call: TRBD1 (6 bases). From germline, CDR1 is DFQATT and CDR2 SNEGSKA (reference sequence). Trimming cost V 1 base and J 2 bases, with 9 bases left between them. The CDR3 covers 13 residues. The CDR3 sequence is CSARGRDTYEQYF. The CDR3 nucleotides are TGCAGTGCTAGAGGCAGGGACACCTACGAGCAGTACTTC.